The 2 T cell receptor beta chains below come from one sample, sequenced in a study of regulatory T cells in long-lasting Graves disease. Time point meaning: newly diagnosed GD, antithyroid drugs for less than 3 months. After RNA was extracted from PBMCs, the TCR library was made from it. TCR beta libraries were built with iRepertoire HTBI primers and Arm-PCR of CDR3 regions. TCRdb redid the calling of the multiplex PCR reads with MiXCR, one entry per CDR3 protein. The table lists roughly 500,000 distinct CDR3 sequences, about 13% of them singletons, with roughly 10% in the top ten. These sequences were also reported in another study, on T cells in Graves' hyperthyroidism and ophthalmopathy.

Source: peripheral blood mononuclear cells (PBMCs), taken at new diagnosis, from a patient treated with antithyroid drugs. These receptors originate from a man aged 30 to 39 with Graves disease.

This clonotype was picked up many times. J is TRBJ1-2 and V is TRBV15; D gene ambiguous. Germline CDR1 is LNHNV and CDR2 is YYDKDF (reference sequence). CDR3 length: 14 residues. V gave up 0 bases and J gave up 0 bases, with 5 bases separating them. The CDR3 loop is CATSRERANYGYTF. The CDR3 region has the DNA TGTGCCACCAGCAGAGAGAGAGCTAACTATGGCTACACCTTC.

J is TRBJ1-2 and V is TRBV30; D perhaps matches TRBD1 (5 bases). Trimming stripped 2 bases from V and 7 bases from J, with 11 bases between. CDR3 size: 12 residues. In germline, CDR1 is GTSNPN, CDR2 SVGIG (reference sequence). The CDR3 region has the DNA TGTGCCTGGAGTAAGGGGAATATTGGCTACACCTTC. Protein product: CAWSKGNIGYTF. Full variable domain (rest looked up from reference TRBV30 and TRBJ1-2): SQTIHQWPATLVQPVGSPLSLECTVEGTSNPNLYWYRQAAGRGLQLLFYSVGIGQISSEVPQNLSASRPQDRQFILSSKKLLLSDSGFYLCAWSKGNIGYTFGSGTRLTVV.